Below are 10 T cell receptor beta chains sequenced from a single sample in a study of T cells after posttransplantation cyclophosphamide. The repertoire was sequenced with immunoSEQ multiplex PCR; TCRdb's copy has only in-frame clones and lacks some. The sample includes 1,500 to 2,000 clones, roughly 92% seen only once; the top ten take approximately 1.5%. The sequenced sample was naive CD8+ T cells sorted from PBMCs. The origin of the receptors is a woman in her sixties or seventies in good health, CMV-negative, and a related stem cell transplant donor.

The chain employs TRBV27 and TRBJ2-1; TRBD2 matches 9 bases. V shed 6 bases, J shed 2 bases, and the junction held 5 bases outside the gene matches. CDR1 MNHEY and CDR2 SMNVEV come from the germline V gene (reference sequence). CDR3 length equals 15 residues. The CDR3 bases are TGTGCCAGCAGATATTCTAGCGGGGCCTACAATGAGCAGTTCTTC. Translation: CASRYSSGAYNEQFF.

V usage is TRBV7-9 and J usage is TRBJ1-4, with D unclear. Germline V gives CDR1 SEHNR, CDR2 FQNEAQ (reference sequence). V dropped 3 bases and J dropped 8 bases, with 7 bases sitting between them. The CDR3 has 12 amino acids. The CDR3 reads CASSFSGEKLFF. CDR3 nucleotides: TGTGCCAGCAGCTTTTCAGGAGAAAAACTGTTTTTT.

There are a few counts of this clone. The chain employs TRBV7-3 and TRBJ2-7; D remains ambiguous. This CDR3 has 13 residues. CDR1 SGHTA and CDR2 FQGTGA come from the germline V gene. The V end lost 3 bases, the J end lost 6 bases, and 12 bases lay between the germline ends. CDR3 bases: TGTGCCAGCAGCTTTAACAGCTTCGGCGAGCAGTACTTC. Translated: CASSFNSFGEQYF.

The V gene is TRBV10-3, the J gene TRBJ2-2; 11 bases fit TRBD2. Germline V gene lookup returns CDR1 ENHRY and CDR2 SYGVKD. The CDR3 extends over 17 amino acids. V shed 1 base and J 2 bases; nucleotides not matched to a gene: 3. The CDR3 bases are TGTGCCATCAGTGAGTTAGCGGGGGGGCCTAACACCGGGGAGCTGTTTTTT. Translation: CAISELAGGPNTGELFF.

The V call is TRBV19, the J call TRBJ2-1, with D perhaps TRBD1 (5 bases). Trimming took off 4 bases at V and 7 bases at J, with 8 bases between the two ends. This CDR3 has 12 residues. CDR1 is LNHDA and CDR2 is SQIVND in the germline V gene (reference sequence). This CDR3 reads CASSKGANEQFF. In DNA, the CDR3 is TGTGCCAGTAGTAAAGGGGCAAATGAGCAGTTCTTC.

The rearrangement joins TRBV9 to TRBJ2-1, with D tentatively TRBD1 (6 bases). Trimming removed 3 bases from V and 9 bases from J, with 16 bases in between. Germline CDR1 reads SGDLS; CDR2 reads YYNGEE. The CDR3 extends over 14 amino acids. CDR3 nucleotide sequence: TGTGCCAGCAGCGACACAGGGAGTCTGGCTGAGCAGTTCTTC. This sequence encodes CASSDTGSLAEQFF.

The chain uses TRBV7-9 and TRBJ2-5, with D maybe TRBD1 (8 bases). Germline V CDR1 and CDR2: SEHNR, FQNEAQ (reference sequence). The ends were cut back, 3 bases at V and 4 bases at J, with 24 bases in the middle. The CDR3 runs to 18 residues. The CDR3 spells CASSLGGTGSTWVETQYF. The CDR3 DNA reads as TGTGCCAGCAGCTTGGGGGGGACAGGCTCAACGTGGGTAGAGACCCAGTACTTC.

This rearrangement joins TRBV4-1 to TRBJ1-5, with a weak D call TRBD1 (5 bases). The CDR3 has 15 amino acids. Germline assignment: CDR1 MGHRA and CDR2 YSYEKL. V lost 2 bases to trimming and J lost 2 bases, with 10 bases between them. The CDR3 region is CASSQTGIGNQPQHF. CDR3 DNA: TGCGCCAGCAGCCAAACAGGTATTGGCAATCAGCCCCAGCATTTT.

CDR3 sequence reads: CASSQGQGDGYTF. DNA for the CDR3: TGCGCCAGCAGCCAGGGACAGGGGGATGGCTACACCTTC. This chain links TRBV4-3 with TRBJ1-2; TRBD1 aligns across 11 bases. This CDR3 is built from 13 residues. J gave up 6 bases and V 3 bases, and 0 bases lay outside the gene matches. Germline V CDR1 and CDR2: LGHNA, YSLEER.

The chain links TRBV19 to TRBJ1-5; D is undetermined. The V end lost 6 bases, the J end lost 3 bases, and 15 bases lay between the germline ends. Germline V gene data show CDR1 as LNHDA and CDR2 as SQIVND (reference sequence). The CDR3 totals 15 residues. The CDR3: CASSMVSGYNQPQHF. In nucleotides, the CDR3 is TGTGCCAGTAGCATGGTGTCAGGCTACAATCAGCCCCAGCATTTT.